The 2 T cell receptor beta chains given below trace back to one sample, sequenced in a study of shared clonotypes between healthy human individuals. Libraries were prepared by immunoSEQ multiplex PCR; TCRdb keeps only in-frame clonotypes and omits some of them. This table holds roughly 1,600,000 clones, about 98.5% found once. The sequenced sample consisted of naive CD4+ T cells sorted from blood. The subset denotes: CD45RA+ positively selected. The receptors here all came from a man under 40 in good health.

In the case of this clone: Other DNA sequences in this sample translate to the same CDR3. The chain carries TRBV18 and TRBJ1-3; 10 positions agree with TRBD1. The V gene's germline CDR1 is KGHSH and CDR2 LQKENI. The V gene end was trimmed by 2 bases and the J gene end by 7 bases; junction bases not matched to a gene: 2. The CDR3 loop spans 14 amino acids. The CDR3 loop is CASSPLDRGNTIYF. The CDR3 DNA reads as TGTGCCAGCTCACCATTGGACAGGGGGAACACCATATATTTT.

The V gene is TRBV7-9, the J gene TRBJ2-5; unclear D gene. With 0 bases removed from V and 2 bases from J, the gap between germline ends came to 13 bases. CDR1 is SEHNR and CDR2 is FQNEAQ in the germline V gene (reference sequence). The CDR3 totals 16 residues. Written as DNA, the CDR3 is TGTGCCAGCAGCTTAGCGGGCAGGAAGATACAAGAGACCCAGTACTTC. Translating it yields CASSLAGRKIQETQYF.